The rows below give T cell receptor beta chains drawn from one sample of a study of PD-1 blockade in mismatch repair-deficient tumors. TCRdb keeps only in-frame clones here, not all; method: immunoSEQ multiplex PCR. The sample contains some 40,000 clones, 75% to 90% of which appear only once. Sample: PBMCs, taken roughly nine months after starting pembrolizumab. These receptor sequences come from an adult with mismatch repair-deficient cancer. Both conserved end residues are part of each CDR3. D genes are given only for firm matches. Size is stated for part of the rows, as once, few or many counts, or as a class when the clone is expanded.

clone_size	d_call	cdr3_length	v_call	j_call	cdr3_aa	cdr3_nt
NA	NA	18	TRBV5-6	TRBJ2-6	CASSSWGLGPPGANVLTF	TGTGCCAGCAGCTCCTGGGGGCTCGGCCCTCCTGGGGCCAACGTCCTGACTTTC
NA	NA	15	TRBV7-2	TRBJ1-3	CASSSVWGPGNTIYF	TGTGCCAGCAGCTCCGTTTGGGGGCCTGGAAACACCATATATTTT
NA	TRBD2	16	TRBV27	TRBJ2-7	CASSFTVLAGTYEQYF	TGTGCCAGCAGTTTCACTGTGCTAGCGGGAACCTACGAGCAGTACTTC
once	TRBD2	13	TRBV11-3	TRBJ2-7	CASSFREDYEQYF	TGTGCCAGCAGCTTCCGGGAGGACTACGAGCAGTACTTC
once	TRBD2	15	TRBV19	TRBJ2-4	CASTGGARSKNIQYF	TGTGCCAGTACGGGGGGAGCAAGGTCAAAAAACATTCAGTACTTC
NA	TRBD2	14	TRBV5-4	TRBJ2-5	CASSSSGREETQYF	TGTGCCAGCAGCAGTAGCGGGAGAGAAGAGACCCAGTACTTC
NA	TRBD2	15	TRBV19	TRBJ2-3	CASTSLAGGADTQYF	TGTGCCAGTACCTCACTAGCGGGAGGTGCAGATACGCAGTATTTT
NA	NA	13	TRBV7-9	TRBJ2-1	CASSPPSHNEQFF	TGTGCCAGCAGCCCTCCTTCTCACAATGAGCAGTTCTTC
NA	NA	15	TRBV7-2	TRBJ1-1	CASSLQDLRYTEAFF	TGTGCCAGCAGCCTACAGGATCTGAGGTACACTGAAGCTTTCTTT
NA	NA	15	TRBV2	TRBJ1-1	CASRMDRGWDTEAFF	TGTGCCAGCAGGATGGATCGGGGTTGGGACACTGAAGCTTTCTTT
NA	TRBD2	15	TRBV28	TRBJ2-1	CASSLGTRYNNEQFF	TGTGCCAGCAGTTTAGGGACTAGATATAACAATGAGCAGTTCTTC
NA	NA	11	TRBV30	TRBJ2-7	CAWSIGEEQYF	TGTGCCTGGAGCATCGGGGAGGAGCAGTACTTC
NA	TRBD2	18	TRBV7-8	TRBJ2-6	CASSLGGRGRTGANVLTF	TGTGCCAGCAGCTTAGGCGGGAGGGGACGGACTGGGGCCAACGTCCTGACTTTC
NA	TRBD1	15	TRBV19	TRBJ2-3	CASSAPRQGADTQYF	TGTGCCAGTAGTGCCCCTAGACAGGGAGCAGATACGCAGTATTTT
NA	NA	16	TRBV7-8	TRBJ2-1	CASSQGRDRSYNEQFF	TGTGCCAGCAGCCAGGGGCGCGATCGCTCCTACAATGAGCAGTTCTTC
NA	NA	14	TRBV15	TRBJ1-4	CATSRAGANEKLFF	TGTGCCACCAGCAGAGCCGGGGCTAATGAAAAACTGTTTTTT
NA	TRBD1	15	TRBV6-6	TRBJ2-1	CASSDRDRGPGEQFF	TGTGCCAGCAGTGACCGGGACAGGGGGCCCGGTGAGCAGTTCTTC
NA	NA	10	TRBV6-5	TRBJ1-2	CASRREGYTF	TGTGCCAGCCGGAGGGAAGGCTACACCTTC
NA	TRBD2	13	TRBV19	TRBJ2-7	CASSALAGVVQYF	TGTGCCAGTAGTGCTCTAGCGGGAGTGGTGCAGTACTTC
NA	TRBD1	14	TRBV28	TRBJ1-5	CASRPGGRNQPQHF	TGTGCCAGCAGGCCAGGGGGGCGCAATCAGCCCCAGCATTTT
NA	TRBD1	15	TRBV18	TRBJ1-2	CASSPRQGADYGYTF	TGTGCCAGCTCACCACGACAGGGGGCTGACTATGGCTACACCTTC
NA	TRBD2	19	TRBV4-1	TRBJ2-6	CASTSGLAFQTSGANVLTF	TGCGCCAGCACCTCCGGACTAGCCTTTCAGACCTCTGGGGCCAACGTCCTGACTTTC
NA	NA	15	TRBV7-6	TRBJ2-5	CASSPPSLIQETQYF	TGTGCCAGCAGTCCACCGTCACTCATCCAAGAGACCCAGTACTTC
NA	NA	16	TRBV6-6	TRBJ1-4	CASSYDGRSTNEKLFF	TGTGCCAGCAGTTACGATGGCAGGTCAACTAATGAAAAACTGTTTTTT
NA	TRBD2	15	TRBV6-1	TRBJ2-3	CASTRLAGGLDTQYF	TGTGCCAGCACTAGACTAGCGGGAGGGCTAGATACGCAGTATTTT
NA	TRBD1	15	TRBV7-9	TRBJ2-7	CASSLLGTGVHEQYF	TGTGCCAGCAGCTTATTGGGGACAGGGGTCCACGAGCAGTACTTC
NA	NA	15	TRBV6-1	TRBJ2-1	CASRTGLSHYNEQFF	TGTGCCAGCAGGACAGGACTCTCCCATTACAATGAGCAGTTCTTC
once	TRBD1	13	TRBV5-1	TRBJ2-4	CASRTGVKNIQYF	TGCGCCAGCAGGACAGGGGTCAAAAACATTCAGTACTTC
NA	NA	14	TRBV9	TRBJ1-1	CASSSRTLNTEAFF	TGTGCCAGCAGCTCCAGGACACTTAACACTGAAGCTTTCTTT
NA	TRBD2	16	TRBV29-1	TRBJ2-1	CSVEVGGRASYNEQFF	TGCAGCGTTGAAGTGGGGGGGAGGGCCTCCTACAATGAGCAGTTCTTC
NA	TRBD2	16	TRBV28	TRBJ2-7	CASSSPGLAGVGEQYF	TGTGCCAGCAGTTCCCCGGGACTAGCGGGAGTAGGGGAGCAGTACTTC
NA	NA	15	TRBV6-5	TRBJ1-2	CASSYSPRGSYGYTF	TGTGCCAGCAGTTACTCGCCCCGGGGTAGCTATGGCTACACCTTC
NA	TRBD2	18	TRBV7-9	TRBJ2-1	CASSMPLAGVSSYNEQFF	TGTGCCAGTTCGATGCCTTTGGCGGGGGTGAGCTCCTACAATGAGCAGTTCTTC
NA	TRBD1	14	TRBV7-6	TRBJ2-2	CASSSRQGYGELFF	TGTGCCAGCAGCTCCAGACAGGGGTACGGGGAGCTGTTTTTT
NA	TRBD2	14	TRBV28	TRBJ2-7	CASSPLAGFDEQYF	TGTGCCAGCAGCCCACTAGCGGGATTCGACGAGCAGTACTTC
NA	NA	10	TRBV29-1	TRBJ2-5	CSVLISTQYF	TGCAGCGTTCTTATTTCGACCCAGTACTTC
few	NA	12	TRBV5-8	TRBJ2-7	CASSLVAPRGYF	TGTGCCAGCAGCTTGGTAGCGCCCCGAGGGTACTTC
few	TRBD2	14	TRBV5-1	TRBJ2-7	CASSLGLAGGEQYF	TGCGCCAGCAGCTTAGGACTAGCGGGAGGCGAGCAGTACTTC
NA	NA	15	TRBV30	TRBJ2-1	CAWSGGPERNNEQFF	TGTGCCTGGAGTGGTGGGCCAGAACGGAACAATGAGCAGTTCTTC
NA	NA	14	TRBV19	TRBJ1-5	CASSIQAGYQPQHF	TGTGCCAGTAGTATCCAGGCGGGGTATCAGCCCCAGCATTTT
NA	NA	14	TRBV6-5	TRBJ1-5	CASSFSRFNQPQHF	TGTGCCAGCAGTTTCTCCAGGTTCAATCAGCCCCAGCATTTT
NA	NA	13	TRBV2	TRBJ1-5	CASSGQLGQPQHF	TGTGCCAGCAGTGGCCAACTCGGGCAGCCCCAGCATTTT
NA	NA	14	TRBV28	TRBJ2-5	CASSSGQPEETQYF	TGTGCCAGCAGTTCTGGACAGCCAGAAGAGACCCAGTACTTC
NA	NA	18	TRBV12-2	TRBJ2-7	CASRPLQGQPLRPYEQYF	TGTGCAAGTCGCCCCCTTCAGGGGCAGCCGCTGAGACCCTACGAGCAGTACTTC
NA	TRBD1	16	TRBV7-9	TRBJ1-2	CASSSRTGAPFYGYTF	TGTGCCAGCAGCTCACGGACAGGGGCCCCCTTCTATGGCTACACCTTC
NA	TRBD1	14	TRBV7-2	TRBJ1-2	CASSFRGRGYGYTF	TGTGCCAGCAGCTTCAGGGGGCGGGGGTATGGCTACACCTTC
NA	NA	15	TRBV7-8	TRBJ2-5	CASSPREVGQETQYF	TGTGCCAGCAGCCCGAGGGAGGTGGGGCAAGAGACCCAGTACTTC
once	TRBD2	16	TRBV19	TRBJ2-2	CASSKLSLAKAGELFF	TGTGCCAGTAGCAAACTATCACTAGCGAAAGCCGGGGAGCTGTTTTTT
NA	TRBD2	16	TRBV18	TRBJ2-3	CASSPQASGSRNTQYF	TGTGCCAGCTCACCACAAGCTAGCGGGAGTCGAAATACGCAGTATTTT
NA	NA	16	TRBV7-2	TRBJ2-7	CASSPGVAGPSYEQYF	TGTGCCAGCAGCCCAGGGGTTGCGGGCCCGTCCTACGAGCAGTACTTC
NA	TRBD1	16	TRBV29-1	TRBJ2-2	CSGGGGTGGKTGELFF	TGCAGCGGCGGGGGGGGGACAGGGGGTAAAACCGGGGAGCTGTTTTTT
NA	TRBD1	14	TRBV30	TRBJ1-5	CAWSAGQVYQPQHF	TGTGCCTGGAGCGCAGGACAGGTGTATCAGCCCCAGCATTTT
once	TRBD1	14	TRBV7-3	TRBJ2-1	CASSPGQDVNEQFF	TGTGCCAGCAGCCCAGGACAGGACGTCAATGAGCAGTTCTTC